The rows below give T cell receptor beta chains drawn from one sample of a study of cytomegalovirus exposure and HLA in healthy donors. Profiled with immunoSEQ multiplex PCR; TCRdb holds only in-frame clones, not every one. Of 110,000 or so clones listed, about 76% were seen once; the top ten hold around 10%. Sequencing was done on a sample of PBMCs. The receptors originated from a woman in her thirties or forties in good health and CMV-seropositive. Each CDR3 is given with its conserved first and last residue. A D gene is named only where the DNA matches it firmly. Size is stated for part of the rows, as once, few or many counts, or as a class when the clone is expanded.

v_gene	d_gene	j_gene	abundance	CDR3aa	CDR3nt
TRBV5-1	TRBD1	TRBJ1-6	once	CASSLGGQVNSPLHF	TGCGCCAGCAGCTTAGGAGGACAGGTTAATTCACCCCTCCACTTT
TRBV19	-	TRBJ1-2	-	CASSIGRQAGNGYTF	TGTGCCAGTAGTATCGGAAGGCAGGCCGGGAATGGCTACACCTTC
TRBV5-4	-	TRBJ1-3	few	CASSLQGPGNTIYF	TGTGCCAGCAGCCTACAGGGACCAGGAAACACCATATATTTT
TRBV30	-	TRBJ1-2	-	CAWSRGSSNYGYTF	TGTGCCTGGAGCAGGGGTTCAAGTAACTATGGCTACACCTTC
TRBV10-1	-	TRBJ1-2	-	CASSEGPGGDYGYTF	TGCGCCAGCAGTGAGGGTCCCGGGGGAGACTATGGCTACACCTTC
TRBV29-1	TRBD1	TRBJ2-3	-	CSVRTGVDTQYF	TGCAGCGTCAGAACAGGGGTAGATACGCAGTATTTT
TRBV29-1	-	TRBJ1-5	-	CSVDRADQPQHF	TGCAGCGTTGACAGGGCTGATCAGCCCCAGCATTTT
TRBV20-1	TRBD2	TRBJ2-3	-	CSAGTSDMYF	TGCAGTGCTGGGACTAGCGATATGTATTTT
TRBV5-4	TRBD1	TRBJ2-5	-	CASSFTGAQETQYF	TGTGCCAGCAGCTTTACAGGGGCCCAAGAGACCCAGTACTTC
TRBV27	-	TRBJ1-5	-	CASSLERGQPQHF	TGTGCCAGCAGTTTAGAACGGGGGCAGCCCCAGCATTTT
TRBV12-5	TRBD2	TRBJ2-3	-	CASGLGNSGGATDTQYF	TGTGCTAGTGGTTTGGGAAATAGCGGGGGGGCCACAGATACGCAGTATTTT
TRBV7-2	TRBD1	TRBJ2-7	-	CASSLDRGSTQYF	TGTGCCAGCAGCCTGGACAGGGGGAGTACACAGTACTTC
TRBV19	TRBD1	TRBJ1-6	-	CASNVGTGVFSPLHF	TGTGCCAGTAACGTCGGGACAGGGGTGTTCTCACCCCTCCACTTT
TRBV18	-	TRBJ2-5	-	CASSPLPGGETQYF	TGTGCCAGCTCACCACTGCCAGGAGGAGAGACCCAGTACTTC
TRBV19	-	TRBJ1-2	-	CASSIDEANYGYTF	TGTGCCAGTAGTATAGACGAGGCGAACTATGGCTACACCTTC
TRBV29-1	-	TRBJ1-2	-	CSVEDSNYGYTF	TGCAGCGTTGAGGACAGCAACTATGGCTACACCTTC
TRBV7-2	TRBD1	TRBJ1-2	-	CASSPTGTGGRYGYTF	TGTGCCAGCAGCCCTACCGGGACAGGGGGAAGATATGGCTACACCTTC
TRBV30	-	TRBJ2-7	-	CAWSVGGRYEQYF	TGTGCCTGGAGTGTAGGGGGAAGGTACGAGCAGTACTTC
TRBV4-2	-	TRBJ1-5	-	CASSQDDASGVRPQHF	TGTGCCAGCAGCCAAGACGATGCTTCGGGGGTTCGGCCCCAGCATTTT
TRBV5-4	TRBD1	TRBJ1-3	few	CASGTDRGPGNTIYF	TGTGCCAGCGGAACCGACAGGGGGCCTGGAAACACCATATATTTT
TRBV2	-	TRBJ2-5	few	CAQRAAATQYF	TGTGCCCAGAGGGCAGCGGCTACCCAGTACTTC
TRBV9	TRBD2	TRBJ2-1	-	CASSVGGSGAYNEQFF	TGTGCCAGCAGCGTAGGCGGTAGCGGGGCGTACAATGAGCAGTTCTTC
TRBV7-3	TRBD1	TRBJ2-7	-	CASSLFAGGDEQYF	TGTGCCAGCAGCTTATTTGCAGGGGGCGACGAGCAGTACTTC
TRBV5-1	TRBD1	TRBJ1-6	once	CASRDRNNSPLHF	TGCGCCAGCAGGGACAGGAATAATTCACCCCTCCACTTT
TRBV6-6	TRBD2	TRBJ2-5	-	CASRSQTSGVETQYF	TGTGCCAGCAGATCCCAGACTAGCGGGGTGGAGACCCAGTACTTC
TRBV10-1	TRBD2	TRBJ2-3	-	CASRVSGGDTQYF	TGCGCCAGCAGGGTGAGCGGGGGAGATACGCAGTATTTT
TRBV2	-	TRBJ1-2	-	CASSEDPVLGYTF	TGTGCCAGCAGTGAAGACCCGGTCCTTGGCTACACCTTC
TRBV5-6	-	TRBJ2-1	-	CASSLPYGQTNINEQFF	TGTGCCAGCAGCTTGCCCTATGGACAGACTAATATCAATGAGCAGTTCTTC
TRBV27	TRBD1	TRBJ1-1	-	CASSLRQGDTEAFF	TGTGCCAGCAGTCTCCGACAGGGGGATACTGAAGCTTTCTTT
TRBV19	-	TRBJ2-1	-	CASRGSSSSGEQFF	TGTGCCAGTAGAGGCAGTTCTAGTAGCGGTGAGCAGTTCTTC
TRBV7-9	-	TRBJ2-1	-	CASRALSGDHEQFF	TGTGCCAGCAGAGCATTATCGGGGGATCATGAGCAGTTCTTC
TRBV6-1	-	TRBJ2-6	-	CASATGPGANVLTF	TGTGCCAGCGCTACAGGGCCTGGGGCCAACGTCCTGACTTTC
TRBV28	-	TRBJ1-4	-	CASMQGLTEKLFF	TGTGCCAGCATGCAGGGTCTAACTGAAAAACTGTTTTTT
TRBV28	-	TRBJ1-6	-	CASSGADTPSPLHF	TGTGCCAGCAGTGGGGCGGACACCCCTTCACCCCTCCACTTT